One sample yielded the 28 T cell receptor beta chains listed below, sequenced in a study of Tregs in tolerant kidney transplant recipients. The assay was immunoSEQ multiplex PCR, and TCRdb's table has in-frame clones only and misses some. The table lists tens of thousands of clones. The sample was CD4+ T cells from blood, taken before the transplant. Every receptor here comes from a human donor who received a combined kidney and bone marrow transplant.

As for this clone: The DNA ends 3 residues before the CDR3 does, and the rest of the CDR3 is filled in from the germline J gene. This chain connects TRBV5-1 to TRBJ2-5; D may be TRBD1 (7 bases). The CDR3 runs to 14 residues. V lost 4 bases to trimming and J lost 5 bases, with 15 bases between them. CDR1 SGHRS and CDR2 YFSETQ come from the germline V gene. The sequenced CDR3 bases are TGCGCCAGCAGCATGGACAGGAGCGGGGAGACC. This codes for CASSMDRSGET. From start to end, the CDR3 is CASSMDRSGETQYF.

CDR3 amino acids: CASSIAGQGLYEQYF. The part of the CDR3 DNA that was read is TGTGCCAGTAGTATAGCTGGACAGGGGCTCTACGAG. The rearrangement links TRBV19 to TRBJ2-7, with 9 bases lining up with TRBD1. The CDR3 goes on 3 residues after the read ends, and that part is filled in from the germline J gene. The CDR3 runs 15 residues. Per germline, CDR1 LNHDA and CDR2 SQIVND (reference sequence). V was pared by 1 base and J by 3 bases, with 4 bases of the junction left unmatched.

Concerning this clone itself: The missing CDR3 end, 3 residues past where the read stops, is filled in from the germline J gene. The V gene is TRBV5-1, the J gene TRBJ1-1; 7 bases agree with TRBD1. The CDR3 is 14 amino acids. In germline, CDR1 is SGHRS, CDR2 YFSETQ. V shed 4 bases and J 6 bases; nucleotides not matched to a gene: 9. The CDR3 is CASSHGTGVAEAFF. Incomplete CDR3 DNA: TGCGCCAGCAGCCACGGCACAGGGGTGGCTGAA.

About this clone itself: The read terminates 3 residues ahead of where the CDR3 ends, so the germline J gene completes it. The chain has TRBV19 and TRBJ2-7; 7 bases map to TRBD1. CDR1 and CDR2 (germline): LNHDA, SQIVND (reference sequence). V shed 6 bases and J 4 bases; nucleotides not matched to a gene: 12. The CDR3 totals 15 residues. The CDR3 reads CASREQGYDWYEQYF. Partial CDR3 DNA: TGTGCCAGTAGGGAACAGGGGTATGATTGGTACGAG.

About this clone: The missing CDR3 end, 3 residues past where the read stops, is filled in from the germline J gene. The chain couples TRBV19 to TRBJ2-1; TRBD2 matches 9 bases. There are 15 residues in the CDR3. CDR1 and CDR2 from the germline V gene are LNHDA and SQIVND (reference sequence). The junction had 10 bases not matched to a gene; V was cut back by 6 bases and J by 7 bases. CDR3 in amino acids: CASSLRLAAANEQFF. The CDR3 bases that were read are TGTGCCAGTAGCCTCCGACTAGCGGCTGCAAATGAG.

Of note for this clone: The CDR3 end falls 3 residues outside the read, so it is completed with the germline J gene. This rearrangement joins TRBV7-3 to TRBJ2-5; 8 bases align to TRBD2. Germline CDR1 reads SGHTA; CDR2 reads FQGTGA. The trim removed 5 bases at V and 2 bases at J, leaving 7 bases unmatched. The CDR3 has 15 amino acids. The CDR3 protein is CASSLGASGQETQYF. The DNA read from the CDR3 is TGTGCCAGCAGCCTCGGTGCTAGCGGGCAAGAGACC.

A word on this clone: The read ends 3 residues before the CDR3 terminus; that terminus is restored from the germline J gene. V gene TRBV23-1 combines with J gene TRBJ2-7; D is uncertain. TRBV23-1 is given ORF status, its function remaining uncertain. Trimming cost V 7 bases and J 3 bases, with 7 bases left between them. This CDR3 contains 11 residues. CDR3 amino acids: CASIPVYEQYF. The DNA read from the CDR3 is TGCGCCAGCATCCCCGTCTACGAG.

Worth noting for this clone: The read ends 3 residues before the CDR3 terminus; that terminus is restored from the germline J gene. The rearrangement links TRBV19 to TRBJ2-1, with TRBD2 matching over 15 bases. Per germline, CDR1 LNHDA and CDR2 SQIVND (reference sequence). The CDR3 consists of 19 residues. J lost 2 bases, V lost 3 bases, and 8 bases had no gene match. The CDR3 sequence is CASSIGGLAGGLTYNEQFF. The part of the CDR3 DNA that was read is TGTGCCAGTAGTATTGGGGGACTAGCGGGAGGCTTGACCTACAATGAG.

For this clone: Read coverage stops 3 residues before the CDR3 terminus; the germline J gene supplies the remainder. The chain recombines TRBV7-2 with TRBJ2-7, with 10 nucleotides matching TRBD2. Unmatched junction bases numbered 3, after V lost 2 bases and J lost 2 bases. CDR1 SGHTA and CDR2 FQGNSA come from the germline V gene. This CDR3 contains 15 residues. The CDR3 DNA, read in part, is TGTGCCAGCAGCTTACTAGCGGGAGAACCCTACGAG. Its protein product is CASSLLAGEPYE. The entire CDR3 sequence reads CASSLLAGEPYEQYF.

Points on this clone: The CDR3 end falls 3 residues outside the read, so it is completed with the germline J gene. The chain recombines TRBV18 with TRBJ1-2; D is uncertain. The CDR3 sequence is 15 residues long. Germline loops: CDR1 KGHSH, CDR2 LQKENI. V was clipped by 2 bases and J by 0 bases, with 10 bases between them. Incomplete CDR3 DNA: TGTGCCAGCTCACCAGGGTCAGACACTAACTATGGC. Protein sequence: CASSPGSDTNYG. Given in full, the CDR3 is CASSPGSDTNYGYTF.

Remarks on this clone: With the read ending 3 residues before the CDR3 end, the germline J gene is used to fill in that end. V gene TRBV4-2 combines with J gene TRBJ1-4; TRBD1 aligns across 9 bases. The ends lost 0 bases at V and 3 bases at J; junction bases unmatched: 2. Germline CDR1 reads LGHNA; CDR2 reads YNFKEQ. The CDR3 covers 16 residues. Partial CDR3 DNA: TGTGCCAGCAGCCAAGATCGGGACAGGGCTAATGAAAAA. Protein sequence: CASSQDRDRANEK. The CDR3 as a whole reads CASSQDRDRANEKLFF.

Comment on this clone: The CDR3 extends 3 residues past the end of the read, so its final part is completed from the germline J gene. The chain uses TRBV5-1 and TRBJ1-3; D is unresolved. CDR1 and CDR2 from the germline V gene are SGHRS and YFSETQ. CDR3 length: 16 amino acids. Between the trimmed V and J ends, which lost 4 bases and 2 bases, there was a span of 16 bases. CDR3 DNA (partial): TGCGCCAGCAGCCCTATGACACTAGAGACTGGAAACACC. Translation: CASSPMTLETGNT. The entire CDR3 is CASSPMTLETGNTIYF.

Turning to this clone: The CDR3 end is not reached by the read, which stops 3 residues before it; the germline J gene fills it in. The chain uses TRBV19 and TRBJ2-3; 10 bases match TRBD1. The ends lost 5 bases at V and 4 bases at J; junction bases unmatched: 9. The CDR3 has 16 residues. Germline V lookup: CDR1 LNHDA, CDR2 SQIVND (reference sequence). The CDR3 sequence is CASSGSTGGGSDTQYF. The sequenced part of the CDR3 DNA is TGTGCCAGTAGTGGTTCGACAGGGGGCGGGTCAGATACG. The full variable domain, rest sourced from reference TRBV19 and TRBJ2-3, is DGGITQSPKYLFRKEGQNVTLSCEQNLNHDAMYWYRQDPGQGLRLIYYSQIVNDFQKGDIAEGYSVSREKKESFPLTVTSAQKNPTAFYLCASSGSTGGGSDTQYFGPGTRLTVL.

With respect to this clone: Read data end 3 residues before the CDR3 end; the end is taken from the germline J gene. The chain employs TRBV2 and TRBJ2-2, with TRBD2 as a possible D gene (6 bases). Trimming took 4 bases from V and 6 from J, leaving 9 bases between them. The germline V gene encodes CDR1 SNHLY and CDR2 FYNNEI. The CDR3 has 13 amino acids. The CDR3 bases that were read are TGTGCCAGCAGTGTGTCGGGGGCCGGGGAG. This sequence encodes CASSVSGAGE. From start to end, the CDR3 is CASSVSGAGELFF.

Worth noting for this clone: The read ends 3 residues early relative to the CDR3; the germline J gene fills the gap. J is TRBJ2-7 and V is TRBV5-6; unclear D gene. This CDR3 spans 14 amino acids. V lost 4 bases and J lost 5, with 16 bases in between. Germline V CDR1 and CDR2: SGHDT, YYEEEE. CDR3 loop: CASSPSGRKDEQYF. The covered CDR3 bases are TGTGCCAGCAGCCCCTCAGGTCGAAAGGACGAG.

CDR3 sequence: CASSRDRQGGGEKLFF. The sequenced CDR3 bases are TGCGCCAGCAGCAGGGACAGGCAGGGGGGCGGTGAAAAA. The chain recombines TRBV5-1 with TRBJ1-4, with 8 bases that match TRBD1. The read comes to an end 3 residues before the CDR3 does, leaving the germline J gene to fill in the end. J lost 7 bases, V lost 4 bases, and 12 bases had no gene match. This CDR3 spans 16 amino acids. Germline CDR1 and CDR2: SGHRS and YFSETQ.

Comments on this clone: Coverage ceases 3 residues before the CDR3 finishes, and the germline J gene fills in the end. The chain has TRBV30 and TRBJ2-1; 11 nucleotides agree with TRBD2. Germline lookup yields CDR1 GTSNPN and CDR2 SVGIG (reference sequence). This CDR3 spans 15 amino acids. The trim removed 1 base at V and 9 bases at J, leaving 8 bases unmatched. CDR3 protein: CAWSGGLAGGLEQFF. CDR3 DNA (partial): TGTGCCTGGAGTGGCGGCCTAGCGGGAGGACTTGAG.

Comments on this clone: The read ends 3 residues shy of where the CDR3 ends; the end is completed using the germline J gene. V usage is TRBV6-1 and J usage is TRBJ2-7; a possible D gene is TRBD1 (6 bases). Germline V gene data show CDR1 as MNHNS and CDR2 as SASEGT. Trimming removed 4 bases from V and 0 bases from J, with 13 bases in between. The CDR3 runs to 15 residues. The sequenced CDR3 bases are TGTGCCAGCAGTGGTGGGGGCACAAGCTCCTACGAG. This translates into CASSGGGTSSYE. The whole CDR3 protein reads CASSGGGTSSYEQYF.

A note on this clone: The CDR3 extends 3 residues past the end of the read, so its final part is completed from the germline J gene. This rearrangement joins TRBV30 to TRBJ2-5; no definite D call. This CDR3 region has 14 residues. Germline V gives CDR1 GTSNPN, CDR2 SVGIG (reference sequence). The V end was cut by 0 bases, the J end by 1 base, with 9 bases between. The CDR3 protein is CAWSVLGAQETQYF. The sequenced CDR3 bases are TGTGCCTGGAGTGTCCTAGGAGCCCAAGAGACC.

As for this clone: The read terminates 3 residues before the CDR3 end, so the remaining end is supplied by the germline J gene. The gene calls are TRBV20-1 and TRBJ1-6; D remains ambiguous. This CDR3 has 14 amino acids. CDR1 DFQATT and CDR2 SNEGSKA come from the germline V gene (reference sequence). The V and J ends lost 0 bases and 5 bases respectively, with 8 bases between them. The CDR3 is CSARDGRDNSPLHF. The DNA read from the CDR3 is TGCAGTGCTAGAGATGGGCGGGATAATTCACCC.

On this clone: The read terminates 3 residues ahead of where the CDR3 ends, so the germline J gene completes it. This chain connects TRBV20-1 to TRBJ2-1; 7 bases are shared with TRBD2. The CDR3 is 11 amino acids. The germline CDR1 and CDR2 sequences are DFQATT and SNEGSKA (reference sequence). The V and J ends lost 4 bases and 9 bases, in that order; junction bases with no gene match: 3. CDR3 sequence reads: CSATLAAEQFF. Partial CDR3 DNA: TGCAGTGCTACCCTAGCGGCTGAG.

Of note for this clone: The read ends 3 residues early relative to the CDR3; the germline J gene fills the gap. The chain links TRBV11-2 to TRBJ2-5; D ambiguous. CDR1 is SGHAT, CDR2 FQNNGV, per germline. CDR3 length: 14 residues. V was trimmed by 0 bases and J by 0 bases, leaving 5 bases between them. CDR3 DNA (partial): TGTGCCAGCAGCTTAGACAGGTACCAAGAGACC. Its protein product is CASSLDRYQET. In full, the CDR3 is CASSLDRYQETQYF.

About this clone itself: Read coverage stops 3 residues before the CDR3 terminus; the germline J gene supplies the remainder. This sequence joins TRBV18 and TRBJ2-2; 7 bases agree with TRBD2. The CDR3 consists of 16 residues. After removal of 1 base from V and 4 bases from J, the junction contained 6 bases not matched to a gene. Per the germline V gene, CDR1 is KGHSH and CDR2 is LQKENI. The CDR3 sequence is CASSPRGRRGTGELFF. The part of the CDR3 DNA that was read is TGTGCCAGCTCACCACGCGGGAGAAGAGGCACCGGGGAG.

The part of the CDR3 DNA that was read is TGCGCCAGCAGCTTGGACACTACCTTCTCCTACGAG. Its protein product is CASSLDTTFSYE. In full, the CDR3 reads CASSLDTTFSYEQYF. V is TRBV5-1 and J is TRBJ2-7; D remains unclear. With the read ending 3 residues before the CDR3 end, the germline J gene is used to fill in that end. V was shortened by 0 bases and J by 0 bases, with 10 bases between the two germline ends. CDR1 SGHRS and CDR2 YFSETQ come from the germline V gene. The CDR3 loop spans 15 amino acids.

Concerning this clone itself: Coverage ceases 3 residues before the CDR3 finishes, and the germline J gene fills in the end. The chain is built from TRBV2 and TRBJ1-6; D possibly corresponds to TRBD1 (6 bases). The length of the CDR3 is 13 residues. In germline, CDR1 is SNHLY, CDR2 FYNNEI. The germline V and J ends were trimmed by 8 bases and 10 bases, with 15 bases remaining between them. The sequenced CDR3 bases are TGTGCCAGCGGTTTGGACAGCCGGTCACCC. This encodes CASGLDSRSP. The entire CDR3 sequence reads CASGLDSRSPLHF.

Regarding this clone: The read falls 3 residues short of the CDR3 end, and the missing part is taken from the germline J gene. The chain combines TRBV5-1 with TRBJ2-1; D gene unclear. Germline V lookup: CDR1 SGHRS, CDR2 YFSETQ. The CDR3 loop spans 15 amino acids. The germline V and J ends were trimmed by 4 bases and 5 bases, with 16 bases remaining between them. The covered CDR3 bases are TGCGCCAGCAGCGGCTCGTTTGTGGCGGACAATGAG. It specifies CASSGSFVADNE. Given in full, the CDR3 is CASSGSFVADNEQFF.

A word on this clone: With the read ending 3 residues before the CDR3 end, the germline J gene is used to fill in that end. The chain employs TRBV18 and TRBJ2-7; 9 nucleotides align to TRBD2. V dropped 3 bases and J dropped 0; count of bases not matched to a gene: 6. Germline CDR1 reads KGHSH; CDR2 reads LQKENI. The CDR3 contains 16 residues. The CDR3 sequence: CASSPRLAANSYEQYF. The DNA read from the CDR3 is TGTGCCAGCTCACCGAGACTAGCGGCAAACTCCTACGAG.

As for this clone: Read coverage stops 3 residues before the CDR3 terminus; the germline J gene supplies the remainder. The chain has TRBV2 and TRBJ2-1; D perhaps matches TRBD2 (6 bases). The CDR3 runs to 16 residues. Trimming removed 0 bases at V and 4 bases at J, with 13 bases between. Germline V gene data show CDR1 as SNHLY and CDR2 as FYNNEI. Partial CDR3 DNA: TGTGCCAGCAGTGAAGCGCTGGCTAGCGTTTACAATGAG. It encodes CASSEALASVYNE. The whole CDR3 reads CASSEALASVYNEQFF.